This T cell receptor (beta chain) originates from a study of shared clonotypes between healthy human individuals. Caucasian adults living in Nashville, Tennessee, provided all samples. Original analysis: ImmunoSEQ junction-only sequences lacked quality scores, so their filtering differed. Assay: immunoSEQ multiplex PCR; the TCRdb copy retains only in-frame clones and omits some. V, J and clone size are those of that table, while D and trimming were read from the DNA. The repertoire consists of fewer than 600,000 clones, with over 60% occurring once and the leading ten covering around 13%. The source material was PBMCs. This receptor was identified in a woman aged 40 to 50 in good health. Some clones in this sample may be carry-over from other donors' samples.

The CDR3 region is CASSYPGQDINYGYTF. In DNA form, the CDR3 reads TGTGCCAGCAGCTACCCGGGACAGGATATCAACTATGGCTACACCTTC. The chain joins TRBV5-4 to TRBJ1-2; 8 bases match TRBD1. Per germline, CDR1 SGHNT and CDR2 YYREEE (reference sequence). CDR3 length equals 16 residues. Unmatched junction bases numbered 9, after V lost 3 bases and J lost 2 bases.